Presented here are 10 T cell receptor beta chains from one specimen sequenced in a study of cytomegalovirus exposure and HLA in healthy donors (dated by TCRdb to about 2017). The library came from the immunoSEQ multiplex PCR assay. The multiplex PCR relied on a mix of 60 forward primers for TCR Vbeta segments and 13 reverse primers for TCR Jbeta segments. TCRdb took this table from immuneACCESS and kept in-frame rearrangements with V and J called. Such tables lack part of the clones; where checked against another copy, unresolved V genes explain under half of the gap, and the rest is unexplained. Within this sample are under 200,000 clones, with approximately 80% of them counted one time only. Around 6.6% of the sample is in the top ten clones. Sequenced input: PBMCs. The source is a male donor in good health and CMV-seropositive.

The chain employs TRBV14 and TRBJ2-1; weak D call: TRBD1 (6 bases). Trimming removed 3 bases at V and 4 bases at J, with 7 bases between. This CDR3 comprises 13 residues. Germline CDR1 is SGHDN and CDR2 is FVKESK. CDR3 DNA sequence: TGTGCCAGCAGCCACGGACAGTACAATGAGCAGTTCTTC. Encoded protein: CASSHGQYNEQFF.

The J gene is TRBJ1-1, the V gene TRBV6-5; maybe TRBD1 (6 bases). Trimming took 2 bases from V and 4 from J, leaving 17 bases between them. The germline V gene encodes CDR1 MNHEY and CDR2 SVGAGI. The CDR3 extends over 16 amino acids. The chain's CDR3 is CASSYGGLGAGTEAFF. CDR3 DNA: TGTGCCAGCAGTTACGGGGGCCTTGGGGCGGGCACTGAAGCTTTCTTT.

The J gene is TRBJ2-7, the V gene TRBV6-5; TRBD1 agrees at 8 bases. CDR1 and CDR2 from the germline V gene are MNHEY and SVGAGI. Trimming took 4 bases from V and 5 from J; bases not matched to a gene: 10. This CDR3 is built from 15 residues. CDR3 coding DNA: TGTGCCAGCAGTTCGACCGGGACAGGTATCAACGAGCAGTACTTC. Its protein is CASSSTGTGINEQYF.

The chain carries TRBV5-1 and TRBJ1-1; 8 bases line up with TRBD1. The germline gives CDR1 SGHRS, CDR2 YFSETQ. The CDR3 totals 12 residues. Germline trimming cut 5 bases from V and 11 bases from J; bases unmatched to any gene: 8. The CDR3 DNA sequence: TGCGCCAGCAGTCAGGACAGGGCGAACGCTTTCTTT. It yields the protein CASSQDRANAFF.

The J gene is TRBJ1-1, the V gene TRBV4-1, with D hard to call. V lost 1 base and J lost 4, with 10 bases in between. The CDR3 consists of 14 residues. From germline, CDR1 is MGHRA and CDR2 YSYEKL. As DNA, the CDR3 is TGCGCCAGCAGCCAAGGCCGACAAACCACTGAAGCTTTCTTT. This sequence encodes CASSQGRQTTEAFF.

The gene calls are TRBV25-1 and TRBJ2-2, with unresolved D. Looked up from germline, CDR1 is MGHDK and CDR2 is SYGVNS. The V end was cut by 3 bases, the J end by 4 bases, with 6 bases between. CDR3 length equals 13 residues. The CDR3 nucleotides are TGTGCCAGCAGTGACCCAGGCACCGGGGAGCTGTTTTTT. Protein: CASSDPGTGELFF.

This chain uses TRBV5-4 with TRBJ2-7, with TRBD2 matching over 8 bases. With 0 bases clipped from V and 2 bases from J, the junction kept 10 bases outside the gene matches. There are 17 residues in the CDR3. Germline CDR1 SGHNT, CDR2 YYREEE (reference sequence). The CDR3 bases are TGTGCCAGCAGCTTGGCGGGGGGGGCTAGCGGGCCCTACGAGCAGTACTTC. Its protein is CASSLAGGASGPYEQYF.

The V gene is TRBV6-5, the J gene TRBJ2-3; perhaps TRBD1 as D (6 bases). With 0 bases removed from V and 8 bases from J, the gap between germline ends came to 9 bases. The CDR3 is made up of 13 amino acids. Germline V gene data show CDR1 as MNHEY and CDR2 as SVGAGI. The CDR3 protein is CASSYSTRGTQYF. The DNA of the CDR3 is TGTGCCAGCAGTTACTCGACCAGGGGTACGCAGTATTTT.

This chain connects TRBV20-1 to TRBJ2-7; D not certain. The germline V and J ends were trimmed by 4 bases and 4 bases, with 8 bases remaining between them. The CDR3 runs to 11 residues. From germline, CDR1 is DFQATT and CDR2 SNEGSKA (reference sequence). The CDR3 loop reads CSAKREYEQYF. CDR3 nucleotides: TGCAGTGCTAAACGAGAATACGAGCAGTACTTC.

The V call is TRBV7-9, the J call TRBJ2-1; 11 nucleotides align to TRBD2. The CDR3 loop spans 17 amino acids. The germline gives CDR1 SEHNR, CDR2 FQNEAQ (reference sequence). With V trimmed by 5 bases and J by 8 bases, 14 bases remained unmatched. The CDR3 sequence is CASSPLGTSGRRDEQFF. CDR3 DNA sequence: TGTGCCAGCAGCCCCCTTGGTACTAGCGGGAGAAGGGATGAGCAGTTCTTC.